The T cell receptor (beta chain) under discussion was sequenced for a study of shared clonotypes between healthy human individuals. Study information: A donor's plate count was three for CD4 naive and three for CD4 memory; CD8 naive had two and CD8 memory one. Study-wide points: Naive subsets tended to show greater estimated richness than memory subsets. It was observed that about 5% of naive CD4 clonotypes were shared across several donors.

Deep was the level used in running the assay. Clones were sequenced by immunoSEQ multiplex PCR, and TCRdb holds only the in-frame ones, with some missing. The sample records about 2.4 million clones, 80% to 95% being singletons. In the case of this clone: What it binds is not known.

Deletions cut 2 bases from V and 0 bases from J, with 10 bases between. The V gene's germline CDR1 is SNHLY and CDR2 FYNNEI. The CDR3 extends over 15 amino acids. J is TRBJ1-1 and V is TRBV2; D is possibly TRBD1 (5 bases). This clonotype originated in a young man in good health. Some clones in this sample may be carry-over from other donors' samples. Material: naive CD4+ T cells from PBMCs. The subset here: CD45RA+ positively selected. As DNA, the CDR3 is TGTGCCAGCAGTGAAAGAAGGGGAATGAACACTGAAGCTTTCTTT. This translates into CASSERRGMNTEAFF.